A single sample is the source of the 27 T cell receptor beta chains below, sequenced in a study of cytomegalovirus exposure and HLA in healthy donors (dated 2017 in TCRdb). Library preparation used the immunoSEQ multiplex PCR assay. For the multiplex PCR, a mixture combining 60 forward primers for TCR Vbeta segments and 13 reverse primers for TCR Jbeta segments was used. The immuneACCESS repertoire file appears here via TCRdb, limited to in-frame rearrangements. These files lack a portion of the clones; in checked studies, under half of the deficit traces to unresolved V genes, and the cause of the others is not known. Counted in this sample were about 140,000 clones; around 85% of them appeared once. Less than 1.5% of the sample is in the top ten clones. Sequencing was performed on PBMCs. All receptors derive from a female donor in good health and CMV-seronegative.

This clone was recorded once. J is TRBJ2-5 and V is TRBV5-6; 8 bases are a match to TRBD2. Germline V gene lookup returns CDR1 SGHDT and CDR2 YYEEEE. V was pared by 3 bases and J by 5 bases, with 15 bases of the junction left unmatched. The CDR3 loop spans 17 amino acids. CDR3 DNA: TGTGCCAGCAGCTATCTCCCGGGAGGGCGGACGGCGGAGACCCAGTACTTC. Its translation: CASSYLPGGRTAETQYF.

The rearrangement uses TRBV4-2 and TRBJ1-4, with TRBD1 identical over 7 bases. V shed 3 bases, J shed 6 bases, and the junction held 7 bases outside the gene matches. Germline assignment: CDR1 LGHNA and CDR2 YNFKEQ. The CDR3 is 15 amino acids. The DNA of the CDR3 is TGTGCCAGCAGCCACCCGACAGGGATGGATGAAAAACTGTTTTTT. It yields the protein CASSHPTGMDEKLFF.

This clone was counted between two and nine times. The chain links TRBV29-1 to TRBJ2-7, with D perhaps matching TRBD1 (6 bases). V was shortened by 0 bases and J by 4 bases, with 13 bases between the two germline ends. There are 14 residues in the CDR3. In germline, CDR1 is SQVTM, CDR2 ANQGSEA. CDR3 nucleotide sequence: TGCAGCGTTGAAGATAGGACAGCTCGGTACGAGCAGTACTTC. Amino acid sequence: CSVEDRTARYEQYF.

The chain is built from TRBV6-5 and TRBJ2-7; the D gene is possibly TRBD2 (7 bases). CDR3 length: 15 residues. Germline CDR1 reads MNHEY; CDR2 reads SVGAGI. Deletions cut 6 bases from V and 6 bases from J, with 21 bases between. As DNA, the CDR3 is TGTGCCAGCAGAGCCCCACGACGGGGGGCGCGCGAGCAGTACTTC. The encoded protein is CASRAPRRGAREQYF.

V gene TRBV5-1 combines with J gene TRBJ1-3; the D gene is possibly TRBD1 (6 bases). V was shortened by 4 bases and J by 0 bases, with 23 bases between the two germline ends. Germline CDR1 reads SGHRS; CDR2 reads YFSETQ. CDR3 length: 19 amino acids. CDR3 in DNA: TGCGCCAGCAGCACGGGACAAGGCCTCTCCCGGAGCTCTGGAAACACCATATATTTT. Its protein product is CASSTGQGLSRSSGNTIYF. The full variable domain, in which reference TRBV5-1 and TRBJ1-3 provide the parts outside the CDR3, is KAGVTQTPRYLIKTRGQQVTLSCSPISGHRSVSWYQQTPGQGLQFLFEYFSETQRNKGNFPGRFSGRQFSNSRSEMNVSTLELGDSALYLCASSTGQGLSRSSGNTIYFGEGSWLTVV.

The rearrangement links TRBV25-1 to TRBJ2-1, with 8 bases matching TRBD2. CDR1 and CDR2 (germline): MGHDK, SYGVNS. V shed 1 base, J shed 9 bases, and the junction held 11 bases outside the gene matches. The CDR3 is 16 amino acids. The CDR3 loop is CASSESAVAGWGEQFF. CDR3 bases: TGTGCCAGCAGTGAATCGGCGGTAGCGGGATGGGGTGAGCAGTTCTTC.

This chain connects TRBV10-2 to TRBJ2-6; 7 bases fit TRBD1. Germline trimming cut 2 bases from V and 0 bases from J; bases unmatched to any gene: 4. Germline CDR1 and CDR2: WSHSY and SAAADI. The CDR3 length is 17 residues. CDR3 nucleotides: TGCGCCAGCAGTGAGGGACAGGTGATCTCTGGGGCCAACGTCCTGACTTTC. Amino acid sequence: CASSEGQVISGANVLTF.

CDR3: CSADWAGELFF. The CDR3 coding sequence is TGCAGTGCTGACTGGGCCGGGGAGCTGTTTTTT. The chain employs TRBV20-1 and TRBJ2-2; D gene uncertain. V lost 5 bases, J lost 6 bases, and 7 bases lay in between. This CDR3 has 11 amino acids. Germline-derived CDR1 and CDR2 are DFQATT and SNEGSKA (reference sequence).

The rearrangement uses TRBV2 and TRBJ1-5; TRBD1 might be the D (5 bases). Germline loops: CDR1 SNHLY, CDR2 FYNNEI. V was clipped by 3 bases and J by 0 bases, with 6 bases between them. The length of the CDR3 is 14 residues. In DNA, the CDR3 is TGTGCCAGCAGTGAGACAGATAGCAATCAGCCCCAGCATTTT. The encoded protein is CASSETDSNQPQHF.

The chain combines TRBV27 with TRBJ1-5; 12 nucleotides align to TRBD1. The CDR3 is 15 amino acids. V lost 4 bases, J lost 7 bases, and 5 bases stayed unmatched. Germline-derived CDR1 and CDR2 are MNHEY and SMNVEV (reference sequence). CDR3 residues: CASSSGTGGRQPQHF. The DNA for the CDR3 is TGTGCCAGCAGTTCCGGGACAGGGGGCCGACAGCCCCAGCATTTT.

The chain combines TRBV7-3 with TRBJ2-5; 8 nucleotides agree with TRBD2. The V gene end was trimmed by 4 bases and the J gene end by 2 bases; junction bases not matched to a gene: 3. Germline V gene sequence: CDR1 SGHTA, CDR2 FQGTGA. The CDR3 sequence is 14 residues long. CDR3 region: CASSSGLAQETQYF. In DNA form, the CDR3 reads TGTGCCAGCAGCTCCGGACTAGCTCAAGAGACCCAGTACTTC.

The chain joins TRBV27 to TRBJ2-7, with 9 nucleotides matching TRBD1. Trimming at V came to 7 bases and at J to 4 bases, leaving 8 bases not matched to a gene. This CDR3 comprises 14 residues. Germline lookup yields CDR1 MNHEY and CDR2 SMNVEV (reference sequence). The DNA for the CDR3 is TGTGCCAGCAAAAACAGGGGGCGAGGGTACGAGCAGTACTTC. Translated: CASKNRGRGYEQYF.

The rearrangement uses TRBV5-6 and TRBJ2-2; a weak D match, TRBD2 (6 bases). There are 16 residues in the CDR3. The germline V gene encodes CDR1 SGHDT and CDR2 YYEEEE. V lost 4 bases and J 2 bases, leaving 15 bases between the germline ends. The chain's CDR3 is CASSRDSSFNTGELFF. The DNA for the CDR3 is TGTGCCAGCAGCCGGGACTCCTCCTTTAACACCGGGGAGCTGTTTTTT.

Written as DNA, the CDR3 is TGTGCCAGCAGCTCTCCGGGACTAGCTGATTCCTACGAGCAGTACTTC. It yields the protein CASSSPGLADSYEQYF. V gene TRBV13 combines with J gene TRBJ2-7; 9 nucleotides align to TRBD2. This CDR3 region has 16 residues. V lost 4 bases and J lost 1; bases outside the gene matches: 8. The germline V gene has CDR1 PRHDT and CDR2 FYEKMQ (reference sequence).

In nucleotides, the CDR3 is TGTGCCACCGGCCCAGGGACAGGGGGATACGAGCAGTACTTC. It translates to CATGPGTGGYEQYF. This chain links TRBV15 with TRBJ2-7; 11 positions agree with TRBD1. Germline CDR1 LNHNV, CDR2 YYDKDF (reference sequence). The trim removed 8 bases at V and 4 bases at J, leaving 7 bases unmatched. The CDR3 runs 14 residues.

V usage is TRBV7-9 and J usage is TRBJ2-5, with 10 bases fitting TRBD1. The germline V gene has CDR1 SEHNR and CDR2 FQNEAQ (reference sequence). This CDR3 comprises 13 residues. The junction had 1 base not matched to a gene; V was cut back by 5 bases and J by 4 bases. CDR3 nucleotides: TGTGCCAGCAGCCGGGACAGGGGAGAGACCCAGTACTTC. Protein product: CASSRDRGETQYF.

This rearrangement joins TRBV2 to TRBJ2-5, with D perhaps TRBD2 (6 bases). Trimming took 5 bases from V and 5 from J, leaving 18 bases between them. This CDR3 is built from 15 residues. Germline V gene data show CDR1 as SNHLY and CDR2 as FYNNEI. CDR3 sequence: CASSSRPARGETQYF. The DNA of the CDR3 is TGTGCCAGCAGTAGTCGACCTGCTCGGGGGGAGACCCAGTACTTC.

This clone occurred a few times. The chain employs TRBV18 and TRBJ2-7; TRBD1 agrees at 10 bases. Germline trimming cut 2 bases from V and 5 bases from J; bases unmatched to any gene: 0. Per the germline V gene, CDR1 is KGHSH and CDR2 is LQKENI. The CDR3 sequence is 13 residues long. Written as DNA, the CDR3 is TGTGCCAGCTCACCAGGACAGGGGGACGAGCAGTACTTC. Protein product: CASSPGQGDEQYF.

This clone was recorded a few times. The CDR3 protein is CASSPDSLYGYTF. The DNA of the CDR3 is TGCGCCAGCAGCCCGGACAGCCTCTATGGCTACACCTTC. The chain employs TRBV5-1 and TRBJ1-2; tentatively, D is TRBD1 (6 bases). This CDR3 has 13 residues. Germline values: CDR1 SGHRS, CDR2 YFSETQ. Trimming shortened V by 4 bases and J by 4 bases, and 11 bases separated the two germline ends.

The chain employs TRBV4-2 and TRBJ1-1; no clear D. CDR1 is LGHNA and CDR2 is YNFKEQ in the germline V gene. Between the trimmed V and J ends, which lost 1 base and 5 bases, there was a span of 5 bases. The CDR3 spans 12 residues. The CDR3 protein is CASSQGNTEAFF. The CDR3 DNA sequence: TGTGCCAGCAGCCAAGGTAATACTGAAGCTTTCTTT.

This chain joins TRBV6-5 and TRBJ2-7; D is possibly TRBD1 (7 bases). Trimming took 6 bases from V and 1 from J, leaving 16 bases between them. Germline V gene sequence: CDR1 MNHEY, CDR2 SVGAGI. This CDR3 comprises 15 residues. The CDR3 coding sequence is TGTGCCAGCAGCCCCAGGGGGGCCCCATCCTACGAGCAGTACTTC. Translation: CASSPRGAPSYEQYF.

This clone appeared a few times. This chain joins TRBV4-1 and TRBJ2-1, with TRBD2 matching 9 bases. V was clipped by 0 bases and J by 2 bases; unmatched bases: 5. Germline loops: CDR1 MGHRA, CDR2 YSYEKL. The CDR3 consists of 17 residues. In DNA, the CDR3 is TGCGCCAGCAGCCAAGAGAATCTAGCGGGACCCTACAATGAGCAGTTCTTC. This encodes CASSQENLAGPYNEQFF.

J is TRBJ2-2 and V is TRBV4-1, with 7 bases matching TRBD2. V lost 0 bases to trimming and J lost 4 bases; unmatched junction nucleotides: 14. Germline loops: CDR1 MGHRA, CDR2 YSYEKL. The CDR3 runs 19 residues. The CDR3 DNA follows: TGCGCCAGCAGCCAAGAGTCCACCGAGGGAGGGGTGGTCACCGGGGAGCTGTTTTTT. This codes for CASSQESTEGGVVTGELFF.

The chain recombines TRBV15 with TRBJ2-1; the D gene is possibly TRBD2 (7 bases). Germline V gene sequence: CDR1 LNHNV, CDR2 YYDKDF (reference sequence). There are 16 residues in the CDR3. V lost 0 bases, J lost 6 bases, and 15 bases lay in between. This CDR3 is CATSRDKGRGANEQFF. Here the CDR3 DNA reads TGTGCCACCAGCAGAGATAAGGGGAGGGGGGCCAATGAGCAGTTCTTC. The full variable domain, in which reference TRBV15 and TRBJ2-1 provide the parts outside the CDR3, is DAMVIQNPRYQVTQFGKPVTLSCSQTLNHNVMYWYQQKSSQAPKLLFHYYDKDFNNEADTPDNFQSRRPNTSFCFLDIRSPGLGDTAMYLCATSRDKGRGANEQFFGPGTRLTVL.

A remark on this clone: In this CDR3 the conserved last residue, phenylalanine or tryptophan, is missing, so a read error is likely. This rearrangement joins TRBV30 to TRBJ1-4; D is perhaps TRBD1 (6 bases). Germline values: CDR1 GTSNPN, CDR2 SVGIG (reference sequence). The V gene lost 4 bases and the J gene lost 7 bases, with 16 bases spanning the gap. CDR3 length: 14 residues. The CDR3 region is CAWKTGPTGEKLFV. CDR3 in DNA: TGTGCCTGGAAGACAGGACCAACGGGTGAAAAACTGTTTGTT.

The chain combines TRBV29-1 with TRBJ2-2; tentatively, D is TRBD1 (6 bases). Trimming took off 0 bases at V and 3 bases at J, with 8 bases between the two ends. Germline loops: CDR1 SQVTM, CDR2 ANQGSEA. The length of the CDR3 is 14 residues. The CDR3 coding sequence is TGCAGCGTTGAAGACTCAGGGGACACCGGGGAGCTGTTTTTT. Translation gives CSVEDSGDTGELFF.

The chain couples TRBV28 to TRBJ1-4; D possibly corresponds to TRBD1 (5 bases). The CDR3 has 12 amino acids. The V gene lost 10 bases and the J gene lost 8 bases, with 14 bases spanning the gap. CDR1 and CDR2 (germline): MDHEN, SYDVKM. The CDR3 protein is CATGGGTEKLFF. Written as DNA, the CDR3 is TGTGCCACCGGGGGAGGGACCGAAAAACTGTTTTTT.